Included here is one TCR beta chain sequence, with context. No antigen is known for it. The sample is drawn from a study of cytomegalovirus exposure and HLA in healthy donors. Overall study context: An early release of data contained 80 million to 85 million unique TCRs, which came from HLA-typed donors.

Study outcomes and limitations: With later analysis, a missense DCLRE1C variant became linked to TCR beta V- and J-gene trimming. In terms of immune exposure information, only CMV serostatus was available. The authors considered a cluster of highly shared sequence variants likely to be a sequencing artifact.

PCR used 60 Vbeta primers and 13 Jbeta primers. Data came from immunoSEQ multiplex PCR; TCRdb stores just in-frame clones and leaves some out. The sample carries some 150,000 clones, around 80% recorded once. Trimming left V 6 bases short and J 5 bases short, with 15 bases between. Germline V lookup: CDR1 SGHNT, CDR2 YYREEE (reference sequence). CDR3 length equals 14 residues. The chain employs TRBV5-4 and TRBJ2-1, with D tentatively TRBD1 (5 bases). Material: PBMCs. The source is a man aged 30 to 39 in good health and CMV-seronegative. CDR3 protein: CASTPMGLHNEQFF. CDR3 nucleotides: TGTGCCAGCACCCCCATGGGGCTACACAATGAGCAGTTCTTC.